The text below deals with one T cell receptor beta chain. Its antigen is not known. The junction had 11 bases not matched to a gene; V was cut back by 5 bases and J by 6 bases. The CDR3 consists of 17 residues. Per germline, CDR1 SGHTA and CDR2 FQGNSA. The data belong to a study of CD8 T cells in ankylosing spondylitis. Study outcomes and limitations: Apparently characteristic of ankylosing spondylitis blood was a TCR beta motif (fewer than 10 highly homologous variants).

TCRdb called the 5' RACE reads again in MiXCR, with one record for every CDR3 protein. The table has some 450,000 distinct CDR3 sequences, approximately 17% seen once. This clonotype was obtained from a male donor with ankylosing spondylitis. Sequencing was done on a sample of blood, either unsorted or a sorted T cell fraction (not recorded which). The chain joins TRBV7-2 to TRBJ2-1; 12 nucleotides match TRBD2. The CDR3 DNA reads as TGTGCCAGCAGCCCTGATAGACTAGCGGGAGCTGGCAATGAGCAGTTCTTC. This gives the protein CASSPDRLAGAGNEQFF.